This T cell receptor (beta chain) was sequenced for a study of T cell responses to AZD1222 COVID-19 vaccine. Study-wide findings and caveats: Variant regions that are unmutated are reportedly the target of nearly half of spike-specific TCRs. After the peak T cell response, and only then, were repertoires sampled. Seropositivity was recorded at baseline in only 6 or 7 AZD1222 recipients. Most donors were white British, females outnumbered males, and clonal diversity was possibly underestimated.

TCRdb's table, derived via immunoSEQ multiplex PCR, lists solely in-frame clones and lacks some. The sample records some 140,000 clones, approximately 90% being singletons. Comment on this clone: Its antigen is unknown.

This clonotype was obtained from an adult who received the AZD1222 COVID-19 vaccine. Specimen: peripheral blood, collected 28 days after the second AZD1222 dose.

The CDR3 reads CASSPAGTASYNEQFF. For the CDR3, the DNA is TGTGCCAGCAGCCCGGCCGGGACAGCCTCCTACAATGAGCAGTTCTTC. This sequence joins TRBV5-4 and TRBJ2-1, with TRBD1 matching 7 bases. The CDR3 contains 16 residues. Germline CDR1 and CDR2: SGHNT and YYREEE (reference sequence). V lost 4 bases, J lost 0 bases, and 7 bases stayed unmatched.